Described below is a single T cell receptor (beta chain) sequence and its context. This specimen comes from a study of blood T cell repertoires in COVID-19. On the study more broadly: The study drew acute and convalescent COVID-19 samples from the United States, Italy and Spain. The analysed material was cDNA or gDNA that came from T cells, B-cell-depleted T cells, or PBMCs.

Per the original data handling: Using reference gene primer amplification, nucleated cell counts were estimated. TCRdb's table, derived via immunoSEQ multiplex PCR, lists solely in-frame clones and lacks some. The D gene and trimming were derived from the DNA, and the V and J assignments and clone size from that table. The profile shows 100,000 to 110,000 clones, around four fifths of them singletons. The source of this sequence is a man in his 70s with active or convalescent COVID-19. The sample comprised peripheral blood.

CDR3 coding DNA: TGTGCCAGCAGCTTAGAACCGGGGGATGAGCAGTTCTTC. The encoded protein is CASSLEPGDEQFF. J is TRBJ2-1 and V is TRBV7-3, with a tentative D call TRBD2 (6 bases). CDR1 and CDR2 (germline): SGHTA, FQGTGA. This CDR3 spans 13 amino acids. Trimming left V 2 bases short and J 8 bases short, with 10 bases between.